These T cell receptor beta chains were read from a single sample in a study of blood T cell repertoires in COVID-19. Only in-frame clones appear in the TCRdb table, and some are missing; sequencing was by immunoSEQ multiplex PCR. The data hold 250,000 or so clones, with around 89% observed a single time. The sequenced material came from peripheral blood. The receptor source for this set is a woman in her 40s who had recovered from COVID-19. The CDR3 runs from the conserved cysteine through the conserved F or W. D genes are given only for firm matches. A clone size is listed for some rows: how often the clone was seen (once, few, many), or a class if it is expanded.

clone size,V gene,D gene,J gene,CDR3 DNA,CDR3 protein
-,TRBV30,-,TRBJ1-2,TGTGCCTGGAGCGGGGTGGCAATCGCGGGCTACACCTTC,CAWSGVAIAGYTF
-,TRBV7-3,-,TRBJ2-7,TGTGCCAGCAGCCCCACGGTAGCTTCGGGGGAGCAGTACTTC,CASSPTVASGEQYF
-,TRBV4-3,-,TRBJ2-3,TGCGCCAGCAGCCAAACCCACAGGGACGGGAGCACAGATACGCAGTATTTT,CASSQTHRDGSTDTQYF
-,TRBV19,TRBD1,TRBJ1-2,TGTGCCAGTAACCGGGACAGCGGCACTAACTATGGCTACACCTTC,CASNRDSGTNYGYTF
once,TRBV30,-,TRBJ1-6,TGTGCCTGGGGCTGGGGGGGTGCCTCCTATAATTCACCCCTCCACTTT,CAWGWGGASYNSPLHF
-,TRBV19,-,TRBJ1-5,TGTGCCAGTAGTGATTGGAGGTCAAGCAATCAGCCCCAGCATTTT,CASSDWRSSNQPQHF
-,TRBV7-2,TRBD1,TRBJ1-1,TGTGCCAGCAGCCTCCGCCCCGCAGGGGGCACTGAAGCTTTCTTT,CASSLRPAGGTEAFF
few,TRBV7-3,TRBD1,TRBJ2-7,TGTGCCAGCAGCCCCCGGACAGGGGGGACCGCCGAGCAGTACTTC,CASSPRTGGTAEQYF
-,TRBV30,TRBD2,TRBJ2-1,TGTGCCTGGAGTCGGGGACTAGCGGGAGCCTACAATGAGCAGTTCTTC,CAWSRGLAGAYNEQFF
-,TRBV9,TRBD2,TRBJ2-7,TGTGCCAGCAGCGCAAAGCGGGAGCGGTCGCCGCAGTACTTC,CASSAKRERSPQYF
-,TRBV11-3,TRBD2,TRBJ2-5,TGTGCCAGCAGCTTACCGGGACTAGCGGACCGGGGGACCCAGTACTTC,CASSLPGLADRGTQYF
-,TRBV24-1,TRBD2,TRBJ2-1,TGTGCCACCAGTGATAGTTGGGCTAGCGGGACCCAGCAGTTCTTC,CATSDSWASGTQQFF
many,TRBV30,TRBD1,TRBJ1-5,TGTGCCTGGAGTGGGACCAGACAGGGGCCTCAGCCCCAGCATTTT,CAWSGTRQGPQPQHF
few,TRBV7-2,TRBD1,TRBJ1-5,TGTGCCAGCAGCCTTCGACAGGGTGGTCAGCCCCAGCATTTT,CASSLRQGGQPQHF
once,TRBV30,TRBD1,TRBJ2-3,TGTGCCTGGAGTGTAGGGCAGGGGGCGGGAGATACGCAGTATTTT,CAWSVGQGAGDTQYF
-,TRBV4-3,TRBD1,TRBJ1-2,TGCGCCAGCAGCCAAGATGGGGCAGGGGGGGGCTACACCTTC,CASSQDGAGGGYTF
once,TRBV7-3,TRBD1,TRBJ2-7,TGTGCCAGCAGCGCCGGGACAGGGGCCTACGAGCAGTACTTC,CASSAGTGAYEQYF
-,TRBV24-1,TRBD2,TRBJ2-7,TGTGCCACCAGTGTCCAGACTAGCGGGAGGTCGGAGCAGTACTTC,CATSVQTSGRSEQYF
-,TRBV5-6,-,TRBJ1-1,TGTGCCAGCACCCCCACCGGGAGGGTATTGTCGGAGACTGAAGCTTTCTTT,CASTPTGRVLSETEAFF
-,TRBV14,-,TRBJ1-6,TGTGCCAGCAGCAGAGGGGGACGCGCAGTATCACCCCTCCACTTT,CASSRGGRAVSPLHF
-,TRBV27,TRBD1,TRBJ1-1,TGTGCCAGCAGTTCGCCGGGACAGGTATTGCAAGCTTTCTTT,CASSSPGQVLQAFF
once,TRBV7-8,TRBD1,TRBJ1-5,TGTGCCAGCAGCTTCCAGACAGGGAACCAGCCCCAGCATTTT,CASSFQTGNQPQHF
-,TRBV10-3,TRBD1,TRBJ1-2,TGTGCCATCAGTCTTCAAGATCGGACAGGGTGGGGTTACACCTTC,CAISLQDRTGWGYTF
-,TRBV5-6,-,TRBJ2-7,TGTGCCAGCAGCCCGGCGGGGCAGGGGGGCGAGCAGTACTTC,CASSPAGQGGEQYF
-,TRBV24-1,-,TRBJ2-5,TGTGCCACCAGTGCCGGACAACCCGGGGGGACCCAGTACTTC,CATSAGQPGGTQYF
-,TRBV13,TRBD2,TRBJ2-1,TGTGCCAGCAGCCCGCGTTTGTCGGGAGGGCGGGGTGAGCAGTTCTTC,CASSPRLSGGRGEQFF
-,TRBV9,TRBD2,TRBJ2-3,TGTGCCAGCAGCCCCCGTGTTGGCGGGGGTTGGGGGGGCACAGATACGCAGTATTTT,CASSPRVGGGWGGTDTQYF
once,TRBV6-5,-,TRBJ1-4,TGTGCCAGCAGCCGAGCGCCAGGGCCTAATGAAAAACTGTTTTTT,CASSRAPGPNEKLFF
-,TRBV7-8,-,TRBJ1-1,TGTGCCAGCAGCTTAGAGGGGAGGCACATGAACACTGAAGCTTTCTTT,CASSLEGRHMNTEAFF
-,TRBV7-7,-,TRBJ2-1,TGTGCTAGCAGCCCCCTTCAGAATGAGCAGTTCTTC,CASSPLQNEQFF
-,TRBV29-1,TRBD2,TRBJ2-1,TGCAGCGTTGAAAAGCGGGAAGGTAGGGCCTACAATGAGCAGTTCTTC,CSVEKREGRAYNEQFF
once,TRBV6-2/TRBV6-3,TRBD2,TRBJ2-1,TGTGCCAGCAGTCCGGCGGGACTAGCGGGAGAGGGGTTCTTC,CASSPAGLAGEGFF
-,TRBV7-9,-,TRBJ2-7,TGTGCCAGCAGCTTACCGAGGGACTCCTACGAGCAGTACTTC,CASSLPRDSYEQYF
-,TRBV6-1,TRBD2,TRBJ2-5,TGTGCCAGCAGTGAAGTTTGGCTAGCGGGAGGGCAAGAGACCCAGTACTTC,CASSEVWLAGGQETQYF
-,TRBV7-9,-,TRBJ2-1,TGTGCCAGCAGCCGCGGGACCCCGCTTGGGGATCCGGGGGAGCAGTTCTTC,CASSRGTPLGDPGEQFF
once,TRBV18,-,TRBJ2-2,TGTGCCAGCTCACCGGGAAGCAGGGGGAACACCGGGGAGCTGTTTTTT,CASSPGSRGNTGELFF
-,TRBV15,-,TRBJ1-1,TGTGCCACCAGCAGACTCTCCGCGGGTGGCACTGAAGCTTTCTTT,CATSRLSAGGTEAFF
-,TRBV27,-,TRBJ1-6,TGTGCCAGCAGTTTATATGGGGGCGTCAGTTCACCCCTCCACTTT,CASSLYGGVSSPLHF
-,TRBV3-1/TRBV3-2,-,TRBJ1-2,TGTGCCAGCAGCCAAGATGGGCAGCCCAACTATGGCTACACCTTC,CASSQDGQPNYGYTF
-,TRBV19,-,TRBJ1-5,TGTGCCAGTAGTATAGTAGTAGGGCAGGGGAGGCCCCAGCATTTT,CASSIVVGQGRPQHF
-,TRBV19,TRBD1,TRBJ2-7,TGTGCCAGTAGTGGGAGGGGACAGGGTGCCTACGAGCAGTACTTC,CASSGRGQGAYEQYF
-,TRBV20-1,-,TRBJ2-7,TGCAGTGCAAGTAGCGGCCAGCGGGTCTCCTACGAGCAGTACTTC,CSASSGQRVSYEQYF
-,TRBV6-5,TRBD2,TRBJ2-7,TGTGCCAGCAGTTGGGGACTAGCGGGGACGACCTACGAGCAGTACTTC,CASSWGLAGTTYEQYF
many,TRBV19,TRBD1,TRBJ2-7,TGTGCCAGTAGTATTTCGACAGGGGGCCCCAAGGAGCAGTACTTC,CASSISTGGPKEQYF
-,TRBV6-5,TRBD1,TRBJ2-3,TGTGCCAGCAGTCCAACAGGGGGCGGCACAGATACGCAGTATTTT,CASSPTGGGTDTQYF
-,TRBV4-3,-,TRBJ2-3,TGCGCCAGCAGCCGAAACAGCGGGGATACGCAGTATTTT,CASSRNSGDTQYF